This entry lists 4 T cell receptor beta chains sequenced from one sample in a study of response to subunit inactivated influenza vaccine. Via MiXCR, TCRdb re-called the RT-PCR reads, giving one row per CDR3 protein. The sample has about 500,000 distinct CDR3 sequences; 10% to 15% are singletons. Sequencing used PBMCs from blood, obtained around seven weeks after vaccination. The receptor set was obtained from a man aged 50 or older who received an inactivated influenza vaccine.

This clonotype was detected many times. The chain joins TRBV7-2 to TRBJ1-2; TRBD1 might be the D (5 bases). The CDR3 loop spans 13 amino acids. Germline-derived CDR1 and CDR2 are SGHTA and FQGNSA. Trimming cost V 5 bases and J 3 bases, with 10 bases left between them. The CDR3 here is CASSPPGYYGYTF. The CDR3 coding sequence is TGTGCCAGCAGCCCCCCAGGGTACTATGGCTACACCTTC.

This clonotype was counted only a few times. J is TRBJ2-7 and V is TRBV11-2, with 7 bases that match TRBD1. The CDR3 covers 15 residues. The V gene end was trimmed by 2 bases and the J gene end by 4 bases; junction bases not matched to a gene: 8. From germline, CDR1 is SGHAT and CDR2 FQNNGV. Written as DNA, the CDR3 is TGTGCCAGCAGCTTAAAGGGAACAGGGGAATACGAGCAGTACTTC. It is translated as CASSLKGTGEYEQYF.

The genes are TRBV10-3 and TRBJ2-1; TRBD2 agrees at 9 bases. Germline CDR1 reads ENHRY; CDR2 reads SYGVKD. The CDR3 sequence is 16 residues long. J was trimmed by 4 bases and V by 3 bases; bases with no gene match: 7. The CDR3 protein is CAISEGAAGGYNEQFF. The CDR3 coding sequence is TGTGCCATCAGTGAAGGTGCAGCGGGAGGATACAATGAGCAGTTCTTC.

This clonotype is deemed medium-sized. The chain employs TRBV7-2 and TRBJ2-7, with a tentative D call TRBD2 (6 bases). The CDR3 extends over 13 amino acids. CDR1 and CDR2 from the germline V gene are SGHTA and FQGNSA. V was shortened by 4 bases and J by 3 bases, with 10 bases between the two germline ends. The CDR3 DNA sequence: TGTGCCAGCAGCTCCGGGACTTTCTACGAGCAGTACTTC. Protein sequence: CASSSGTFYEQYF.